This TCR beta chain is drawn from a study of cytomegalovirus exposure and HLA in healthy donors. The study ran its PCR with 60 Vbeta and 13 Jbeta primers. Clones were read by immunoSEQ multiplex PCR, and TCRdb kept only the in-frame ones, dropping some. The repertoire holds some 160,000 clones, approximately 79% seen once, with 1.7% in the top ten. Findings and caveats of the study: Reported results showed that the classifier diagnosed cytomegalovirus status with high specificity and sensitivity. Further analysis, carried out later, found HLA-associated TCR beta chains more clonally expanded than equally common other chains. Later analysis placed DRB1 highest and HLA-C lowest in TCR association rates, which differed by HLA locus. In a later analysis, at a false discovery rate of 0.05, 15,000 to 20,000 TCR beta sequences were associated with HLA alleles.

Remarks on this clone: Its antigen is not identified.

The receptor comes from a woman aged 30 to 39 in good health and CMV-seronegative. The specimen sequenced was PBMCs.

CDR3 sequence reads: CASSRTATSGNTIYF. The CDR3 DNA reads TGTGCCAGCAGCCGGACAGCAACCTCGGGAAACACCATATATTTT. V and J are TRBV5-6 and TRBJ1-3, with D maybe TRBD1 (6 bases). V shed 4 bases and J shed 4 bases, with 15 bases lying between them. The germline CDR1 and CDR2 sequences are SGHDT and YYEEEE. CDR3 length: 15 residues.